These T cell receptor beta chains were read from a single sample in a study of PD-L1 blockade in urothelial cancer. The repertoire was sequenced with immunoSEQ multiplex PCR; TCRdb's copy has only in-frame clones and lacks some. Of some 71,000 clones detected, roughly 80% appear once; the ten largest clones hold roughly 7.3%. The sequencing used PBMCs, collected around atezolizumab (anti-PD-L1) treatment. These receptor sequences come from a man aged 35 to 55 with urothelial cancer. Each CDR3 is given with its conserved first and last residue. The D gene is left open where the match is weak. Clone size is shown for a subset of rows, as once, few, many or a class of expanded clone.

j_call: TRBJ1-5; clone_size: few; d_call: TRBD1; v_call: TRBV28; cdr3_length: 16; cdr3_nt: TGTGCCAGCAGTTCGGGACAGGCGCCTTTCAATCAGCCCCAGCATTTT; cdr3_aa: CASSSGQAPFNQPQHF
j_call: TRBJ2-5; clone_size: -; d_call: -; v_call: TRBV7-9; cdr3_length: 14; cdr3_nt: TGTGCCAGCAGCTTACAGGGGTGGGAAGAGACCCAGTACTTC; cdr3_aa: CASSLQGWEETQYF
j_call: TRBJ2-3; clone_size: once; d_call: TRBD1; v_call: TRBV5-1; cdr3_length: 13; cdr3_nt: TGCGCCAGCAGCCCGACAGGGGCAGATACGCAGTATTTT; cdr3_aa: CASSPTGADTQYF
j_call: TRBJ1-1; clone_size: -; d_call: -; v_call: TRBV7-2; cdr3_length: 12; cdr3_nt: TGTGCCAGCAGTCATCGGAGGGCTGAAGCTTTCTTT; cdr3_aa: CASSHRRAEAFF
j_call: TRBJ2-3; clone_size: -; d_call: TRBD1; v_call: TRBV19; cdr3_length: 16; cdr3_nt: TGTGCCAGTAGTTTCCGGACAGGGACCCCTTATGATACGCAGTATTTT; cdr3_aa: CASSFRTGTPYDTQYF
j_call: TRBJ1-2; clone_size: -; d_call: -; v_call: TRBV6-4; cdr3_length: 14; cdr3_nt: TGTGCCAGCCGCACCGAGGCGGGGGCGTTTGGCTACACCTTC; cdr3_aa: CASRTEAGAFGYTF
j_call: TRBJ2-7; clone_size: -; d_call: TRBD2; v_call: TRBV6-6; cdr3_length: 16; cdr3_nt: TGTGCCAGCAGTTACTCGAATCCAGCGGGAGTACGCGAGCAGTACTTC; cdr3_aa: CASSYSNPAGVREQYF
j_call: TRBJ1-1; clone_size: -; d_call: TRBD1; v_call: TRBV7-6; cdr3_length: 15; cdr3_nt: TGTGCCAGCAGCCCCTGGACAGGGGAGGCCACTGAAGCTTTCTTT; cdr3_aa: CASSPWTGEATEAFF
j_call: TRBJ2-3; clone_size: -; d_call: -; v_call: TRBV11-2; cdr3_length: 15; cdr3_nt: TGTGCCAGCAGCCCGCTTCCGCGGTTCAGAGATACGCAGTATTTT; cdr3_aa: CASSPLPRFRDTQYF
j_call: TRBJ1-5; clone_size: -; d_call: -; v_call: TRBV28; cdr3_length: 15; cdr3_nt: TGTGCCAGCAGTTTAGGGGGGGCTAGTCTTCAGCCCCAGCATTTT; cdr3_aa: CASSLGGASLQPQHF
j_call: TRBJ1-2; clone_size: -; d_call: TRBD1; v_call: TRBV6-5; cdr3_length: 15; cdr3_nt: TGTGCCAGCAGTACGCCGGGACAGGGCCTCTATGGCTACACCTTC; cdr3_aa: CASSTPGQGLYGYTF
j_call: TRBJ1-2; clone_size: once; d_call: -; v_call: TRBV27; cdr3_length: 16; cdr3_nt: TGTGCCAGCAGTTCATCCATACGGCAGGGGCTTTATGGCTACACCTTC; cdr3_aa: CASSSSIRQGLYGYTF
j_call: TRBJ2-3; clone_size: -; d_call: -; v_call: TRBV11-2; cdr3_length: 14; cdr3_nt: TGTGCCAGCAGCCGCCGGAGGGCCACAGATACGCAGTATTTT; cdr3_aa: CASSRRRATDTQYF
j_call: TRBJ2-1; clone_size: -; d_call: -; v_call: TRBV2; cdr3_length: 13; cdr3_nt: TGTGCCAGCAACCCGGACTGGACGAATGAGCAGTTCTTC; cdr3_aa: CASNPDWTNEQFF
j_call: TRBJ1-1; clone_size: -; d_call: TRBD1; v_call: TRBV10-1; cdr3_length: 15; cdr3_nt: TGCGCCAGCAGGTGGACAGGACTTATGAACACTGAAGCTTTCTTT; cdr3_aa: CASRWTGLMNTEAFF
j_call: TRBJ2-3; clone_size: -; d_call: -; v_call: TRBV27; cdr3_length: 17; cdr3_nt: TGTGCCAGCAGTTTTAGACAGGAACCAAGGTTGTCGGATACGCAGTATTTT; cdr3_aa: CASSFRQEPRLSDTQYF
j_call: TRBJ2-2; clone_size: -; d_call: -; v_call: TRBV5-5; cdr3_length: 13; cdr3_nt: TGTGCCAGCAGCCCAGATGTATCCGGGGAGCTGTTTTTT; cdr3_aa: CASSPDVSGELFF
j_call: TRBJ1-4; clone_size: -; d_call: TRBD1; v_call: TRBV9; cdr3_length: 15; cdr3_nt: TGTGCCAGCAGCGCTCCGGGACAGGCAGATGGGGAACTGTTTTTT; cdr3_aa: CASSAPGQADGELFF
j_call: TRBJ2-2; clone_size: few; d_call: TRBD2; v_call: TRBV28; cdr3_length: 14; cdr3_nt: TGTGCCAGCAAGGCGGGAGGGCCAGAAGGGGAGCTGTTTTTT; cdr3_aa: CASKAGGPEGELFF
j_call: TRBJ2-2; clone_size: -; d_call: TRBD2; v_call: TRBV5-1; cdr3_length: 17; cdr3_nt: TGCGCCAGCAGCGCCGGCGGACTAGCGGGACTGAGCGGGGAGCTGTTTTTT; cdr3_aa: CASSAGGLAGLSGELFF
j_call: TRBJ2-5; clone_size: few; d_call: -; v_call: TRBV15; cdr3_length: 13; cdr3_nt: TGTGCCACCAGCATCGGGAGCGGGGAGACCCAGTACTTC; cdr3_aa: CATSIGSGETQYF
j_call: TRBJ1-5; clone_size: -; d_call: -; v_call: TRBV19; cdr3_length: 12; cdr3_nt: TGTGCCAGTAGTCCCCTCGATCAGCCCCAGCATTTT; cdr3_aa: CASSPLDQPQHF
j_call: TRBJ1-4; clone_size: -; d_call: -; v_call: TRBV27; cdr3_length: 16; cdr3_nt: TGTGCCAGCAGTGCACACGGGGGGCCAACTAATGAAAAACTGTTTTTT; cdr3_aa: CASSAHGGPTNEKLFF
j_call: TRBJ1-5; clone_size: once; d_call: TRBD1; v_call: TRBV27; cdr3_length: 15; cdr3_nt: TGTGCCAGCAGTTTAGTGGCGACAGGGAATCAGCCCCAGCATTTT; cdr3_aa: CASSLVATGNQPQHF
j_call: TRBJ2-7; clone_size: -; d_call: -; v_call: TRBV5-1; cdr3_length: 14; cdr3_nt: TGCGCCAGCAGCCGAATGGACAGTTCCTACGAGCAGTACTTC; cdr3_aa: CASSRMDSSYEQYF
j_call: TRBJ2-1; clone_size: -; d_call: -; v_call: TRBV6-6; cdr3_length: 11; cdr3_nt: TGTGCCAGCAGTCTAGTAAATGAGCAGTTCTTC; cdr3_aa: CASSLVNEQFF
j_call: TRBJ1-3; clone_size: -; d_call: -; v_call: TRBV27; cdr3_length: 14; cdr3_nt: TGTGCCAGCAGGGGGGGGTTTACGGGAAACACCATATATTTT; cdr3_aa: CASRGGFTGNTIYF
j_call: TRBJ1-5; clone_size: -; d_call: -; v_call: TRBV19; cdr3_length: 18; cdr3_nt: TGTGCCAGTAGTATGAACCGGGGGGGCTTATATAGCAATCAGCCCCAGCATTTT; cdr3_aa: CASSMNRGGLYSNQPQHF
j_call: TRBJ2-1; clone_size: -; d_call: TRBD2; v_call: TRBV6-5; cdr3_length: 13; cdr3_nt: TGTGCCAGCAGGCGGGAGGGCGTAAATGAGCAGTTCTTC; cdr3_aa: CASRREGVNEQFF
j_call: TRBJ1-1; clone_size: many; d_call: TRBD1; v_call: TRBV6-6; cdr3_length: 13; cdr3_nt: TGTGCCAGCAAGGGGACAGGGGACACTGAAGCTTTCTTT; cdr3_aa: CASKGTGDTEAFF
j_call: TRBJ2-3; clone_size: -; d_call: -; v_call: TRBV28; cdr3_length: 11; cdr3_nt: TGTGCCACTAGATCTGTCGATACGCAGTATTTT; cdr3_aa: CATRSVDTQYF
j_call: TRBJ2-3; clone_size: -; d_call: -; v_call: TRBV19; cdr3_length: 14; cdr3_nt: TGTGCCAGTAGTACAGGGTTTAGCACAGATACGCAGTATTTT; cdr3_aa: CASSTGFSTDTQYF
j_call: TRBJ2-3; clone_size: -; d_call: TRBD2; v_call: TRBV2; cdr3_length: 13; cdr3_nt: TGTGCCAGCAGCGGGGCGGGAGAAGATACGCAGTATTTT; cdr3_aa: CASSGAGEDTQYF
j_call: TRBJ1-2; clone_size: few; d_call: -; v_call: TRBV7-9; cdr3_length: 13; cdr3_nt: TGTGCCAGCAGCAACAGTCAGGGAATCCTTGACACCTTC; cdr3_aa: CASSNSQGILDTF
j_call: TRBJ2-1; clone_size: -; d_call: TRBD2; v_call: TRBV15; cdr3_length: 16; cdr3_nt: TGTGCCACCAGCAGAGATGGACTAGCGGGAGTCAATGAGCAGTTCTTC; cdr3_aa: CATSRDGLAGVNEQFF
j_call: TRBJ2-1; clone_size: -; d_call: TRBD2; v_call: TRBV28; cdr3_length: 14; cdr3_nt: TGTGCCATCAGGACTAGCGGGAGACGGAATGAGCAGTTCTTC; cdr3_aa: CAIRTSGRRNEQFF
j_call: TRBJ2-2; clone_size: -; d_call: -; v_call: TRBV5-4; cdr3_length: 12; cdr3_nt: TGTGCCAGCAGCGGAGGTCCCGGGGAGCTGTTTTTT; cdr3_aa: CASSGGPGELFF
j_call: TRBJ2-2; clone_size: -; d_call: -; v_call: TRBV5-5; cdr3_length: 16; cdr3_nt: TGTGCCAGCAGCTCTCGAGGGCTACCGAACACCGGGGAGCTGTTTTTT; cdr3_aa: CASSSRGLPNTGELFF
j_call: TRBJ2-7; clone_size: -; d_call: TRBD2; v_call: TRBV27; cdr3_length: 16; cdr3_nt: TGTGCCAGCAGCGGACTAGCGGGAGGGCGGACCTACGAGCAGTACTTC; cdr3_aa: CASSGLAGGRTYEQYF
j_call: TRBJ1-1; clone_size: -; d_call: TRBD1; v_call: TRBV11-2; cdr3_length: 15; cdr3_nt: TGTGCCAGCAGCTTAGTGGGGACAGGACACACTGAAGCTTTCTTT; cdr3_aa: CASSLVGTGHTEAFF
j_call: TRBJ2-3; clone_size: -; d_call: -; v_call: TRBV18; cdr3_length: 15; cdr3_nt: TGTGCCAGCTCACCACGAAATGAGGTTCGAGATACGCAGTATTTT; cdr3_aa: CASSPRNEVRDTQYF
j_call: TRBJ1-1; clone_size: few; d_call: TRBD1; v_call: TRBV27; cdr3_length: 15; cdr3_nt: TGTGCCAGCAGTCCGTGGACAGGGTTGAACACTGAAGCTTTCTTT; cdr3_aa: CASSPWTGLNTEAFF
j_call: TRBJ1-5; clone_size: -; d_call: -; v_call: TRBV6-1; cdr3_length: 13; cdr3_nt: TGTGCCAGCAGTGCAGGTTGGAATCAGCCCCAGCATTTT; cdr3_aa: CASSAGWNQPQHF
j_call: TRBJ1-4; clone_size: -; d_call: -; v_call: TRBV20-1; cdr3_length: 11; cdr3_nt: TGCAGTGCTAGTGAGGACAGCGAACTGTTTTTT; cdr3_aa: CSASEDSELFF
j_call: TRBJ2-7; clone_size: -; d_call: -; v_call: TRBV7-9; cdr3_length: 16; cdr3_nt: TGTGCCAGCAGCTTAGTACAGGGAATGACGTCCTACGAGCAGTACTTC; cdr3_aa: CASSLVQGMTSYEQYF
j_call: TRBJ1-1; clone_size: -; d_call: -; v_call: TRBV20-1; cdr3_length: 11; cdr3_nt: TGCAGTGCTAGAGGGCACACTGAAGCTTTCTTT; cdr3_aa: CSARGHTEAFF
j_call: TRBJ2-3; clone_size: -; d_call: TRBD1; v_call: TRBV30; cdr3_length: 11; cdr3_nt: TGTGCCTGGTCAGTGACAGGGCTGCCGTATTTT; cdr3_aa: CAWSVTGLPYF
j_call: TRBJ1-1; clone_size: -; d_call: -; v_call: TRBV7-2; cdr3_length: 14; cdr3_nt: TGTGCCAGCAGTCCCCGACCTGGGGCATCTGAAGCTTTCTTT; cdr3_aa: CASSPRPGASEAFF
j_call: TRBJ1-1; clone_size: -; d_call: -; v_call: TRBV7-9; cdr3_length: 17; cdr3_nt: TGTGCCAGCAGCCCCCTAGTAGGAGAGCCCGGGAACACTGAAGCTTTCTTT; cdr3_aa: CASSPLVGEPGNTEAFF